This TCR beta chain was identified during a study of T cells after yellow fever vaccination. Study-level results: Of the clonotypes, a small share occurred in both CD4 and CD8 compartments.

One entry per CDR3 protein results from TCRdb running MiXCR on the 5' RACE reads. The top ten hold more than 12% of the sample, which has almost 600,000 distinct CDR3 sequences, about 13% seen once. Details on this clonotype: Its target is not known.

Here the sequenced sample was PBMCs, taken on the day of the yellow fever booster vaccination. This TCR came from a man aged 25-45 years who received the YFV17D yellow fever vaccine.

CDR3 sequence reads: CASSAETSETYNEQFF. The CDR3 DNA sequence: TGTGCCAGCAGCGCAGAGACTAGCGAGACCTACAATGAGCAGTTCTTC. The V gene is TRBV5-4, the J gene TRBJ2-1, with TRBD2 identical over 8 bases. J gave up 2 bases and V 4 bases, and 8 bases lay outside the gene matches. The CDR3 is 16 residues long. Looked up from germline, CDR1 is SGHNT and CDR2 is YYREEE (reference sequence).